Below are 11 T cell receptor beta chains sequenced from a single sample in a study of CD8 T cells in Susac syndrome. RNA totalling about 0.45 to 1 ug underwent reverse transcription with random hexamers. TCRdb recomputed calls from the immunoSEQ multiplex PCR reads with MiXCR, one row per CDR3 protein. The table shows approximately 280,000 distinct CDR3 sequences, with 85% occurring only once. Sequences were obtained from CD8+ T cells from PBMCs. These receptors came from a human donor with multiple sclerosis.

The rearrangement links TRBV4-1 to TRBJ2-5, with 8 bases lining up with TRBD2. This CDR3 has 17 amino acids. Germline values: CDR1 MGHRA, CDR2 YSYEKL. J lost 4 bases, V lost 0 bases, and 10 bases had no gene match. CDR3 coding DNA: TGCGCCAGCAGCCAAGATCCCCCAGCGGGAGAGGCAGAGACCCAGTACTTC. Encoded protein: CASSQDPPAGEAETQYF.

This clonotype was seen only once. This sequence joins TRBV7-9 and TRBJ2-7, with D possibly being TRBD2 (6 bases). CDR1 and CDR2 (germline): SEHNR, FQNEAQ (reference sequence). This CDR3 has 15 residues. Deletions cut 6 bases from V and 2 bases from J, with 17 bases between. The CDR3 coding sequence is TGTGCCAGCAGGGCTAGCGATCAAGGGACCTACGAGCAGTACTTC. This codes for CASRASDQGTYEQYF. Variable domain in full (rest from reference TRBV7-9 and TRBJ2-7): DTGVSQNPRHKITKRGQNVTFRCDPISEHNRLYWYRQTLGQGPEFLTYFQNEAQLEKSRLLSDRFSAERPKGSFSTLEIQRTEQGDSAMYLCASRASDQGTYEQYFGPGTRLTVT.

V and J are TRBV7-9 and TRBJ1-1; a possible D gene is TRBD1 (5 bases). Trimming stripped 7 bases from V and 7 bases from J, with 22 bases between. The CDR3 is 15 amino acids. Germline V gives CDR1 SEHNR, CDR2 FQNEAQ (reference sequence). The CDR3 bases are TGTGCCAGCACCCCAGCCAAGGGGTTTCTAGGTGAAGCTTTCTTT. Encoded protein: CASTPAKGFLGEAFF.

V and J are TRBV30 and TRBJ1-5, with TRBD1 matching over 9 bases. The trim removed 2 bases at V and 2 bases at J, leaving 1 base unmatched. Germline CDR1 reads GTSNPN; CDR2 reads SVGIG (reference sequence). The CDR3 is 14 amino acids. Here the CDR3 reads CAWSRTGGNQPQHF. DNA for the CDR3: TGTGCCTGGAGTCGGACAGGGGGCAATCAGCCCCAGCATTTT.

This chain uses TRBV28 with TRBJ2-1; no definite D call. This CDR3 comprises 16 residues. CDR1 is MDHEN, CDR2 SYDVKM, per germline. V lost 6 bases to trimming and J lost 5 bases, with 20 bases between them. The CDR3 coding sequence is TGTGCCAGCAGGGTCACCCCGGGTGCCCCAAACAATGAGCAGTTCTTC. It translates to CASRVTPGAPNNEQFF. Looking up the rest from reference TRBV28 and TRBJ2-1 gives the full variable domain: DVKVTQSSRYLVKRTGEKVFLECVQDMDHENMFWYRQDPGLGLRLIYFSYDVKMKEKGDIPEGYSVSREKKERFSLILESASTNQTSMYLCASRVTPGAPNNEQFFGPGTRLTVL.

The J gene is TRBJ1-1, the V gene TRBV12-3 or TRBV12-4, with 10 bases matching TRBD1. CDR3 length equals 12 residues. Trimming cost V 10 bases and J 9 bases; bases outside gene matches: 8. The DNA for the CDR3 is TGTGCCATCGACAGGGGGCTGGGCAAAGCTTTCTTT. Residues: CAIDRGLGKAFF.

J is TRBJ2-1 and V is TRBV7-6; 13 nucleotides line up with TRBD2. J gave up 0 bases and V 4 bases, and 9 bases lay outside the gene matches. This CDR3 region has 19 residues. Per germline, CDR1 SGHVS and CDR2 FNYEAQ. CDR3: CASSSNGLAGASSYNEQFF. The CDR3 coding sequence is TGTGCCAGCAGCTCAAACGGACTAGCGGGAGCGAGCTCCTACAATGAGCAGTTCTTC. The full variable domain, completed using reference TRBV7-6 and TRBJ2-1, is GAGVSQSPRYKVTKRGQDVALRCDPISGHVSLYWYRQALGQGPEFLTYFNYEAQQDKSGLPNDRFSAERPEGSISTLTIQRTEQRDSAMYRCASSSNGLAGASSYNEQFFGPGTRLTVL.

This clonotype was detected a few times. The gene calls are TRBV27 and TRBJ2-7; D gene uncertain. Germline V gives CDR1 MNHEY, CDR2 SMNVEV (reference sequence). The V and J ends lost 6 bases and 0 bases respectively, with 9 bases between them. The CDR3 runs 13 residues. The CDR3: CASSLESSYEQYF. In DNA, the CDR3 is TGTGCCAGCAGCTTAGAGAGCTCCTACGAGCAGTACTTC.

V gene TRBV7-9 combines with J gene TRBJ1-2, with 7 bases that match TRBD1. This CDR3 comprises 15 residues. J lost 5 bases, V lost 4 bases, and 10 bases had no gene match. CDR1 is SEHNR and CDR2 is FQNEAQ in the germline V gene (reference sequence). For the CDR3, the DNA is TGTGCCAGCAGCTCCGCGACGGACAGGAAATATGGCTACACCTTC. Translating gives CASSSATDRKYGYTF.

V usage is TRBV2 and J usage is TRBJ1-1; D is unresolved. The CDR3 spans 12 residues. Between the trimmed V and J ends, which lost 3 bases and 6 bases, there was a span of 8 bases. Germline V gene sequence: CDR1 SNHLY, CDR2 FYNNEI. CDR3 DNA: TGTGCCAGCAGTGACAGGCTTCCTGAAGCTTTCTTT. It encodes CASSDRLPEAFF.

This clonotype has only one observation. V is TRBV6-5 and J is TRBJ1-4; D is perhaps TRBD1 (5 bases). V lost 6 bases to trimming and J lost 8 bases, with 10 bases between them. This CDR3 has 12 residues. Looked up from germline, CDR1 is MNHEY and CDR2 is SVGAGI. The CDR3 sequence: CASSYGGEKLFF. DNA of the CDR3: TGTGCCAGCAGCTATGGGGGGGAAAAACTGTTTTTT.